The clone carrying this T cell receptor beta chain was observed once. The sample belongs to a study of cytomegalovirus exposure and HLA in healthy donors. The wider study: Membership in the Caucasian-associated ancestry cluster was found for about four fifths of 300 to 500 genotyped donors.

Germline loops: CDR1 LNHDA, CDR2 SQIVND (reference sequence). With 2 bases clipped from V and 2 bases from J, the junction kept 8 bases outside the gene matches. There are 16 residues in the CDR3. PCR employed 60 Vbeta and 13 Jbeta primers. The method was immunoSEQ multiplex PCR; TCRdb's version includes in-frame clones alone and lacks a portion of them. The sample has tens of thousands of clones; over 60% are singletons. This TCR was recovered from a male donor in good health and CMV-seronegative. Sequenced: PBMCs. V and J are TRBV19 and TRBJ1-2, with TRBD1 matching over 7 bases. The CDR3 region has the DNA TGTGCCAGTAGTATACACTCCGCGGGACAGAACTATGGCTACACCTTC. Its protein is CASSIHSAGQNYGYTF.